This T cell receptor beta chain was sequenced in a study of identical twins. Study results and limitations: Researchers reported weaker excess twin sharing in beta out-of-frame sequences. Partly confounded zero-insertion analyses could result from invariant MAIT and iNKT cells. The authors drew conclusions from cross-sectional statistical analysis rather than following the same donors.

On this clonotype itself: Its antigen is still unknown.

TCRdb independently ran MiXCR on the 5' RACE reads; one entry per CDR3 protein. In the table there are 500,000 to 650,000 distinct CDR3 sequences, around 22% of which are singletons. This CDR3 has 13 amino acids. V lost 6 bases and J 7 bases, leaving 10 bases between the germline ends. CDR1 and CDR2 from the germline V gene are ENHRY and SYGVKD. The same sample was also studied in work on yellow fever vaccine responses in identical twins. From that report: Twins reportedly appeared to share part of their vaccine T cell response while keeping part individual.

Sequencing was performed on CD4+ T cells sorted from blood. This receptor was identified in a woman younger than 35 in good health. The rearrangement joins TRBV10-3 to TRBJ1-6; no firm D call. CDR3 DNA: TGTGCCATCAGCAAGGGCGGCAATTCACCCCTCCACTTT. Translation: CAISKGGNSPLHF.